This TCR beta chain was sequenced in a study of shared clonotypes between healthy human individuals (dated by TCRdb to 2020 to 2022). With respect to the entire study: A couple of women and a few men aged 18 to 49 years were included in the cohort. Per donor, leukapheresis produced somewhere between about 0.8 and 9 billion PBMCs. Different laboratories and diverse techniques were used to prepare libraries and sequence TCR repertoires, to increase sequencing depth and limit assay-specific biases. Per donor, three plates each were used for CD4 naive and CD4 memory, two for CD8 naive, and one for CD8 memory. To estimate repertoire size and how much clonotype sharing occurs between individuals, the study deeply sequenced the blood TCR repertoires of roughly 5 healthy adults. Study-wide findings and limitations: Clonotypes shared by all four sorted-subset donors showed higher generation probabilities than non-shared clonotypes. Sampling was restricted to blood, and TCR repertoires in tissues likely differ from the TCR repertoires found in blood. Larger estimated clonotype richness was generally found for naive subsets than for memory subsets. Based on pairwise subsampling, the degree of clonotype sharing among donors was expected to be affected by sequencing depth. Because the study included a small number of donors, the genetic and exposure-history diversity represented was limited. Approximately 4.8% of naive CD4, roughly 3.6% of naive CD8, about 2.5% of memory CD4, and approximately 0.4% of memory CD8 clonotypes were shared across several donors. Incomplete sequencing was indicated by rarefaction of sorted-subset datasets, despite the large sequencing depth.

CDR1 is given as MNHEY and CDR2 as SMNVEV, both from the germline V gene (reference sequence). V loses 5 bases of germline sequence and J loses 7 bases, and the interval between the two ends is 23 bases. CDR3 length: 16 amino acids, cysteine to phenylalanine. CDR3 DNA only is kept here, 48 bases in frame from base 1. This clone was counted once. Its binding antigen is unknown. Base qualities are not at hand, and no much larger clone is one base apart. Using the deep immunoSEQ assay, multiplex PCR amplified TCR CDR3 regions from genomic DNA. For each cell subset, the extracted genomic DNA was distributed evenly across all wells of several immunoSEQ 96-well plates, and each plate served as one replicate. For sorted subsets, roughly 200 ng genomic DNA, equal to 30,000 to 35,000 T cell genomes, was loaded into each replicate PCR. Purified libraries were quantified with a Qubit 3.0 fluorometer, sized on a Bioanalyzer 2100, and re-quantified with the KAPA Library Quantification kit. Every immunoSEQ 96-well plate was sequenced on a separate single-read 150-cycle Illumina NextSeq 550 flow cell. Concerning the study's data processing: Because the immunoSEQ output held only junctional sequences and lacked quality scores, the filtering could not match the filtering applied to full-length reads. Sequences were annotated with PyIR, a Python wrapper for IgBLAST v1.9, and V/J genes and CDR3 were assigned using IMGT germline references. Reads were removed for weak V/J assignments (E-value above 1e-6), missing CDR3, stop codons, out-of-frame junctions, or ambiguous translated residues. V3J clonotypes were defined as sequences sharing the same inferred V gene, J gene, and CDR3 amino acid sequence. Percentage overlap between repertoires was computed as shared unique clonotypes divided by the size of the smaller repertoire. Repertoire richness was assessed with RTK rarefaction, the Chao1 estimator, and Recon v2.1 estimates of unobserved clonotypes. Generation probabilities for all TCRbeta clonotypes obtained by the gDNA method from a few donors were computed using OLGA. TCRdb holds this immuneACCESS table with in-frame rearrangements only. Some clones are missing; in checked studies, unresolved V genes explain under half, and the rest has no known cause. V, J and clone size are those of that table, while D and trimming were read from the DNA. This sample is represented by about 2 million clones; about 95% of them were singletons. The top ten constitute around 1.1% of the sample.

CD8 naive samples were obtained by positive selection for CCR7 among CD45RO-negative cells, yielding a CD45RA+CCR7+ population from which TemRA cells were excluded. The donors were healthy, HIV-negative adults who had no recently reported acute infections or vaccinations. All donors were Caucasian adults living in Nashville, Tennessee, USA. After blood collection by leukapheresis, PBMCs were isolated using Ficoll-Histopaque density gradient centrifugation and then cryopreserved in the vapor phase of liquid nitrogen. Analytical flow cytometry was used to check the purity and quantity of every magnetically sorted T cell population. Each sorted fraction had its genomic DNA isolated and then quantified by UV absorbance on a Nanodrop 2000c.

The specimen sequenced was naive CD8+ T cells sorted from blood. The sample's cell subset or site label is to be understood as: CD45RA+CCR7+. The chain is encoded by TRBV27 joined to TRBJ1-2; no confident D gene assignment can be made. The TCR was taken from a man younger than 30 in good health. CDR3 reads: CASSPTQEVIISGYTF. In nucleotides, the sequence is TGTGCCAGCAGTCCCACCCAGGAAGTAATAATAAGTGGCTACACCTTC.